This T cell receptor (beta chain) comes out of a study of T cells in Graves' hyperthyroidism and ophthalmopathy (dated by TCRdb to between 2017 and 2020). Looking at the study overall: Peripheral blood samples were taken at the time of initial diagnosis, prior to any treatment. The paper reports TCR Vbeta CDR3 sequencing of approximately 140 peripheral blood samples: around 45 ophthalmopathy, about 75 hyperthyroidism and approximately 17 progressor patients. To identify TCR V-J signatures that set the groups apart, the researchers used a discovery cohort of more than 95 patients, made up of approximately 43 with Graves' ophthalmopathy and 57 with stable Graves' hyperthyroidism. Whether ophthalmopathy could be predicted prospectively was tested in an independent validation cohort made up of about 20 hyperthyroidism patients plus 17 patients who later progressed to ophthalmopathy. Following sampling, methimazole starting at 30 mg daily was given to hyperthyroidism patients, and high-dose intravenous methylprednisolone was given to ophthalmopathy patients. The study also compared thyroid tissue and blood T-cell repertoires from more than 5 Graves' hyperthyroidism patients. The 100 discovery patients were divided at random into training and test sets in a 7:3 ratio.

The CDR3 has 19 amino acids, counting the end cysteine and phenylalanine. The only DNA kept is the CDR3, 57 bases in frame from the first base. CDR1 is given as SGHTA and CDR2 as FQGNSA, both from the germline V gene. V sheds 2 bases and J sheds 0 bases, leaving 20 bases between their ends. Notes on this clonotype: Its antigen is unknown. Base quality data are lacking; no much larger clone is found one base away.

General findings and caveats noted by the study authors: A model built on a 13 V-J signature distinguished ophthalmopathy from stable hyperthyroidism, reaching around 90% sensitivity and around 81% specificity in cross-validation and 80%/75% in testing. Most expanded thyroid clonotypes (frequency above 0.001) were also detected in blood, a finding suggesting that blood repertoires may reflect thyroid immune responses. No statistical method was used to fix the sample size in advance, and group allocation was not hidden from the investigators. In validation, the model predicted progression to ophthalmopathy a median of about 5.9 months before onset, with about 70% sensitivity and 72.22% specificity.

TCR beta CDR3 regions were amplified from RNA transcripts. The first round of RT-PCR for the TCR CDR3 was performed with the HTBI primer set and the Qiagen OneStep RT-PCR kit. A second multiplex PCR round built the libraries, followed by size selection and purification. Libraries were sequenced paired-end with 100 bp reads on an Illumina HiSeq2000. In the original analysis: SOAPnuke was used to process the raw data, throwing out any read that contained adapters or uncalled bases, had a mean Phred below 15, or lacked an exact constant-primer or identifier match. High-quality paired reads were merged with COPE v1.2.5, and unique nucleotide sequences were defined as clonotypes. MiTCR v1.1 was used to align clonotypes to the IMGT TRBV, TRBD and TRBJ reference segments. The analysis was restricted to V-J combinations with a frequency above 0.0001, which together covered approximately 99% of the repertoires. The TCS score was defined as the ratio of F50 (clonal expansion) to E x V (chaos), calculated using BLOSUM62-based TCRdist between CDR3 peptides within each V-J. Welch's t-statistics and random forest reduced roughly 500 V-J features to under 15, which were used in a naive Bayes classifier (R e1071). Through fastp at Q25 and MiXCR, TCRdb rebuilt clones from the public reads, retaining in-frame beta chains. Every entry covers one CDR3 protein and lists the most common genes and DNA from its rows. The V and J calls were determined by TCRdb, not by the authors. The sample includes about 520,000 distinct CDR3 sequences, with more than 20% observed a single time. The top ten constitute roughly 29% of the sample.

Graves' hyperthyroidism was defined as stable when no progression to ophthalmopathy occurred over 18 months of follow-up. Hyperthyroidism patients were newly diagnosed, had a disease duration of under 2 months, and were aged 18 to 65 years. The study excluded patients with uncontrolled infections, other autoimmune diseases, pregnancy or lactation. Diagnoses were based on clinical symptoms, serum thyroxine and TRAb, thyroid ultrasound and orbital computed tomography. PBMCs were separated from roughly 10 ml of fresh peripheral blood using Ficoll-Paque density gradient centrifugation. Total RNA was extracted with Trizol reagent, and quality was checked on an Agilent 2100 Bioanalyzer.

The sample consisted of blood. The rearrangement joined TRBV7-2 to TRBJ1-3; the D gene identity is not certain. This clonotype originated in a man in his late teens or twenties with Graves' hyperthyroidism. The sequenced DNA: TGTGCCAGCAGCTTACGCCACCTTTCCCGGCAGAGCTCTGGAAACACCATATATTTT. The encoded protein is CASSLRHLSRQSSGNTIYF.